Reported below is one TCR beta chain. Antigen: not known. There are 14 residues in the CDR3. Germline-derived CDR1 and CDR2 are MGHRA and YSYEKL. Trimming stripped 0 bases from V and 12 bases from J, with 15 bases between. The PCR made use of 60 Vbeta and 13 Jbeta primers. Clones were sequenced by immunoSEQ multiplex PCR, and TCRdb holds only the in-frame ones, with some missing. The table includes around 53,000 clones, approximately 80% detected once. The data derive from a study of cytomegalovirus exposure and HLA in healthy donors. Regarding the study as a whole: HLA alleles showed associations with 15,000 to 20,000 TCR beta sequences in a later analysis, at a 0.05 false discovery rate.

V is TRBV4-1 and J is TRBJ2-1, with D perhaps TRBD2 (6 bases). This TCR derives from a man in his forties or fifties in good health and CMV-seronegative. Sequencing input: PBMCs. For the CDR3, the DNA is TGCGCCAGCAGCCAAGATAGCGGACTGGGTGGGCAGTTCTTC. It is translated as CASSQDSGLGGQFF.